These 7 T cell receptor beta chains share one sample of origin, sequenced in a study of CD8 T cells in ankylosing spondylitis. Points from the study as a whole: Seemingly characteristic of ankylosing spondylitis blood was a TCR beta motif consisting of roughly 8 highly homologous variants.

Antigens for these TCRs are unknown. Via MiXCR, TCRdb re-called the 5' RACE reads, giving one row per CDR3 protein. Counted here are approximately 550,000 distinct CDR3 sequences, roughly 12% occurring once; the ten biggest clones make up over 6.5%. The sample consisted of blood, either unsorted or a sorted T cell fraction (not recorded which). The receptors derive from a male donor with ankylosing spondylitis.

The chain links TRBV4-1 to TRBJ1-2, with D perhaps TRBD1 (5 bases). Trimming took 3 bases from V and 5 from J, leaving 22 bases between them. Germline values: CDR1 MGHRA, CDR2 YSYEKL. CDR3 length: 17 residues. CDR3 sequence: CASSHKAQGVNFYGYTF. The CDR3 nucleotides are TGCGCCAGCAGCCATAAGGCCCAGGGTGTTAACTTTTATGGCTACACCTTC.

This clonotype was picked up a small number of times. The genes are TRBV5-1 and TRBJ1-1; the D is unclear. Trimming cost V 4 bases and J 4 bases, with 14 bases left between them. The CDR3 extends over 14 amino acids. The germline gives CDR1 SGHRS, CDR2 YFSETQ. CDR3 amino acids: CASSPPRGGTEAFF. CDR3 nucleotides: TGCGCCAGCAGCCCGCCCAGAGGAGGCACTGAAGCTTTCTTT.

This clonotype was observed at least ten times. The CDR3 loop reads CASSVAGRSYEQYF. DNA of the CDR3: TGCGCCAGCAGCGTGGCAGGTCGCTCCTACGAGCAGTACTTC. The J gene is TRBJ2-7, the V gene TRBV5-1; no clear D. This CDR3 is 14 amino acids long. Germline V gene data show CDR1 as SGHRS and CDR2 as YFSETQ. The germline V and J ends were trimmed by 4 bases and 0 bases, with 11 bases remaining between them. The whole variable domain, filled in from reference TRBV5-1 and TRBJ2-7, reads KAGVTQTPRYLIKTRGQQVTLSCSPISGHRSVSWYQQTPGQGLQFLFEYFSETQRNKGNFPGRFSGRQFSNSRSEMNVSTLELGDSALYLCASSVAGRSYEQYFGPGTRLTVT.

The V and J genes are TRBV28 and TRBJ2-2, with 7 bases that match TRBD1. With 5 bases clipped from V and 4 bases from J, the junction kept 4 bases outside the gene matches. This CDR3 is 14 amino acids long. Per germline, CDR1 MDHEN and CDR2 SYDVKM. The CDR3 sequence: CASSADRATGELFF. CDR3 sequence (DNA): TGTGCCAGCAGTGCAGACAGGGCCACCGGGGAGCTGTTTTTT.

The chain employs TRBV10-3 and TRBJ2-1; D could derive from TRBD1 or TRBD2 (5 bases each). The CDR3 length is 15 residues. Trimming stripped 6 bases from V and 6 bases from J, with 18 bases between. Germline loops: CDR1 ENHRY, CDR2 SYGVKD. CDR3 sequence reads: CAISTGALSPNEQFF. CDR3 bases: TGTGCCATCAGCACCGGGGCCCTTTCTCCCAATGAGCAGTTCTTC.

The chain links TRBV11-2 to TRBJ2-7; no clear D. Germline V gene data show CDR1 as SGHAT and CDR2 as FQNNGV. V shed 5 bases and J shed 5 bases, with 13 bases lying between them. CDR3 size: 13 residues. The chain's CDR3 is CASSPVGPHEQYV. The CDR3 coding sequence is TGTGCCAGCAGCCCGGTAGGCCCCCACGAGCAGTACGTC.

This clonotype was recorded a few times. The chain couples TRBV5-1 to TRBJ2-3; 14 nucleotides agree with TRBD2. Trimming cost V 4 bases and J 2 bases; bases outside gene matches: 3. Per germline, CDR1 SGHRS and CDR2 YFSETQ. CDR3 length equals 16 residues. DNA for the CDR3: TGCGCCAGCAGCATGGGACTAGCGGGAGACACAGATACGCAGTATTTT. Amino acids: CASSMGLAGDTDTQYF.